The source of this T cell receptor (beta chain) is a study of T cells in Graves' hyperthyroidism and ophthalmopathy. Study-wide findings and caveats: Separating ophthalmopathy from stable hyperthyroidism was achieved by a 13 V-J model.

This clonotype was detected many times. Its target is not known. Uncontrolled infection, other autoimmune disease, pregnancy or lactation led to exclusion. Regions amplified from RNA transcripts were the TCR beta CDR3 regions. The HTBI set primed first-round TCR CDR3 RT-PCR. MiXCR, applied by TCRdb to the multiplex PCR reads, yields one record per CDR3 protein. Of 550,000 to 700,000 distinct CDR3 sequences listed, under 60% are singletons. V lost 4 bases and J lost 2, with 12 bases in between. This CDR3 spans 14 amino acids. Germline values: CDR1 MGHDK, CDR2 SYGVNS. This sequence was found in an adult woman with Graves' disease, either hyperthyroidism or ophthalmopathy (not recorded which). The chain employs TRBV25-1 and TRBJ2-7; TRBD1 might be the D (6 bases). The sample was peripheral blood or thyroid tissue (not recorded which). The CDR3 here is CASSGRDTAYEQYF. DNA of the CDR3: TGTGCCAGCAGTGGCCGGGACACCGCCTACGAGCAGTACTTC.